The sequence of this TCR beta chain was determined in a study of control samples from healthy donors and cancer patients. Using immunoSEQ multiplex PCR, the repertoire was profiled, and TCRdb retains in-frame clones only, with some absent. The data show approximately 170,000 clones, around 92% seen once. Germline CDR1 and CDR2: GTSNPN and SVGIG (reference sequence). This CDR3 region has 13 residues. V trimming: 3 bases; J trimming: 4 bases; junction bases outside the gene matches: 4. Source material: blood. The chain uses TRBV30 and TRBJ1-1, with 8 bases matching TRBD1. The source of this sequence is a woman aged 30 to 39 in good health. In DNA form, the CDR3 reads TGTGCCTGGAGCACAGGGGGAATCACTGAAGCTTTCTTT. This codes for CAWSTGGITEAFF.